This TCR beta chain was identified in a study of blood T cell repertoires in COVID-19. TCRdb keeps only in-frame clones here, not all; method: immunoSEQ multiplex PCR. This table has fewer than 200,000 clones, approximately 86% appearing once. Assignments of participants to cohorts depended upon their own reported clinical history. The V end lost 6 bases, the J end lost 0 bases, and 6 bases lay between the germline ends. The CDR3 is made up of 13 amino acids. CDR1 and CDR2 (germline): ENHRY, SYGVKD. This clone showed up just a few times. This TCR derives from a man aged 55 to 70 who had recovered from COVID-19. The V and J genes are TRBV10-3 and TRBJ1-3, with D possibly matching TRBD1 (5 bases). The sequencing input was PBMCs or T cells enriched from blood (not recorded which). The CDR3: CAISRVSGNTIYF. CDR3 in DNA: TGTGCCATCAGCAGGGTCTCTGGAAACACCATATATTTT.